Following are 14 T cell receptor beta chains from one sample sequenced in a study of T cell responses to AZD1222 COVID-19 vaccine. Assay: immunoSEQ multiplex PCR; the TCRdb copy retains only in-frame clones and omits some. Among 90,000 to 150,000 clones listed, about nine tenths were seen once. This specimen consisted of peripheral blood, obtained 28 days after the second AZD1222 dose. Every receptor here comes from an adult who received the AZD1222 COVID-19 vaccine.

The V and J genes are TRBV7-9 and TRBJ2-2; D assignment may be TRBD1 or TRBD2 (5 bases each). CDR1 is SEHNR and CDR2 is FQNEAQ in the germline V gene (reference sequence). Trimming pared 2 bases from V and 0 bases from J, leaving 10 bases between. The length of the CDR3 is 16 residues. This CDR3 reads CASSLRGPANTGELFF. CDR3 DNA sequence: TGTGCCAGCAGCTTACGGGGCCCTGCGAACACCGGGGAGCTGTTTTTT.

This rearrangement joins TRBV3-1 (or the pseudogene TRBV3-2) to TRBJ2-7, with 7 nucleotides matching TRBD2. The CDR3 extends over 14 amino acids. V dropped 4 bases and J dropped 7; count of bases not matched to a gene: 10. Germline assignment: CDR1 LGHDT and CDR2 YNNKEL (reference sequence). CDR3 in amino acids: CASSPWTSSGEQYF. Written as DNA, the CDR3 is TGTGCCAGCAGCCCCTGGACTAGTTCGGGGGAGCAGTACTTC.

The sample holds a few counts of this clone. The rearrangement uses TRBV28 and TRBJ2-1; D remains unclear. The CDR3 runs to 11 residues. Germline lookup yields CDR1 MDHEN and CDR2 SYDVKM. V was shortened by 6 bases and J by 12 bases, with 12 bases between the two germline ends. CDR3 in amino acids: CASSLVRRQFF. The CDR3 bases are TGTGCCAGCAGCCTGGTCCGGCGGCAGTTCTTC. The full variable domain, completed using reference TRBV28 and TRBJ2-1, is DVKVTQSSRYLVKRTGEKVFLECVQDMDHENMFWYRQDPGLGLRLIYFSYDVKMKEKGDIPEGYSVSREKKERFSLILESASTNQTSMYLCASSLVRRQFFGPGTRLTVL.

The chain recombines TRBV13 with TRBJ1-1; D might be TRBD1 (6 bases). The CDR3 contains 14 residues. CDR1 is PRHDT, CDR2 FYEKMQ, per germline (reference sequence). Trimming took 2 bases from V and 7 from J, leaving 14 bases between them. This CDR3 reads CASSLQDSPFEAFF. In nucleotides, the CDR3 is TGTGCCAGCAGCTTACAGGACAGCCCCTTTGAAGCTTTCTTT.

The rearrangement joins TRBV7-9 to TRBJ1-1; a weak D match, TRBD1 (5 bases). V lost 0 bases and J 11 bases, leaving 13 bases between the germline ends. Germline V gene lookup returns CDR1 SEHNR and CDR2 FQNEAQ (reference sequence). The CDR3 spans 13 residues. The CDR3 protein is CASSLAQGVKAFF. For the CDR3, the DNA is TGTGCCAGCAGCTTAGCGCAAGGGGTAAAGGCTTTCTTT.

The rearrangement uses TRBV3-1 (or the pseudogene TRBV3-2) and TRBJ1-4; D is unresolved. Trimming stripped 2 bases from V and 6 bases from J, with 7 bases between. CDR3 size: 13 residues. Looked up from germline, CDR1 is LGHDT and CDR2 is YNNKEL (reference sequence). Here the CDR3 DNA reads TGTGCCAGCAGCCAATTCCGTGATGAAAAACTGTTTTTT. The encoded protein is CASSQFRDEKLFF.

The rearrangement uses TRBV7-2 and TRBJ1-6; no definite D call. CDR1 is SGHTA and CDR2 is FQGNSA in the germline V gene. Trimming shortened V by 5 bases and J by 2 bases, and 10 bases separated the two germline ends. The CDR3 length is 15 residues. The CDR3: CASSLESTYNSPLHF. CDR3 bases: TGTGCCAGCAGCCTGGAGAGTACCTATAATTCACCCCTCCACTTT. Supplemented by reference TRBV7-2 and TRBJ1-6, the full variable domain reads GAGVSQSPSNKVTEKGKDVELRCDPISGHTALYWYRQSLGQGLEFLIYFQGNSAPDKSGLPSDRFSAERTGGSVSTLTIQRTQQEDSAVYLCASSLESTYNSPLHFGNGTRLTVT.

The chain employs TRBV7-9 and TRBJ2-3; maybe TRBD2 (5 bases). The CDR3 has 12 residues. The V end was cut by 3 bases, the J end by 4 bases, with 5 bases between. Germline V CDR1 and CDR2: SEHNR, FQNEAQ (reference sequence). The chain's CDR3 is CASSFSADTQYF. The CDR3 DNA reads TGTGCCAGCAGCTTTAGCGCAGATACGCAGTATTTT.

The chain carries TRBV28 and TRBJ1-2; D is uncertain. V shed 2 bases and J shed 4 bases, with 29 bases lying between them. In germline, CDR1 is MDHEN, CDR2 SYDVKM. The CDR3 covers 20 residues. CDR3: CASSLITWERRREVGYGYTF. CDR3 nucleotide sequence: TGTGCCAGCAGTTTAATTACTTGGGAACGACGCCGGGAGGTTGGCTATGGCTACACCTTC.

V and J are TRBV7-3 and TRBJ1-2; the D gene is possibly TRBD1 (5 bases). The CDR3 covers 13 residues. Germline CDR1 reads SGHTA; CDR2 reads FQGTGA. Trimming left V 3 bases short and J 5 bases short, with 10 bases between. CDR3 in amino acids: CASSFDSRYGYTF. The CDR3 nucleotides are TGTGCCAGCAGCTTCGACAGTCGATATGGCTACACCTTC.

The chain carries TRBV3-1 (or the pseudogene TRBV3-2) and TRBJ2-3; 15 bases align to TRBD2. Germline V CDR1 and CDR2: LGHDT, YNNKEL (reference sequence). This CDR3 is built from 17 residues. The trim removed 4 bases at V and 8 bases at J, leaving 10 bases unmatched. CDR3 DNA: TGTGCCAGCAGCCCGAGGACTAGCGGGGGGGTTTTGGGTACGCAGTATTTT. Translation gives CASSPRTSGGVLGTQYF.

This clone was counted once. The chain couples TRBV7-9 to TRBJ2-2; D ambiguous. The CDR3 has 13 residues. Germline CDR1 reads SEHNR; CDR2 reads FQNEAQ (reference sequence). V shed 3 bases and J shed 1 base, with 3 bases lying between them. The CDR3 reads CASSFRNTGELFF. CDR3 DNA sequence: TGTGCCAGCAGCTTCCGGAACACCGGGGAGCTGTTTTTT.

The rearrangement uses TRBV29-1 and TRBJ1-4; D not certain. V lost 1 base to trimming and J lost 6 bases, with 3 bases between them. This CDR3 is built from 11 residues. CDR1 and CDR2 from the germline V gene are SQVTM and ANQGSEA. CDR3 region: CSVEVHEKLFF. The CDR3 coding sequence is TGCAGCGTTGAAGTCCATGAAAAACTGTTTTTT.

CDR3 coding DNA: TGTGCCAGCAGCTTCAGGGCAACTAATGAAAAACTGTTTTTT. Amino acids: CASSFRATNEKLFF. The chain combines TRBV7-6 with TRBJ1-4; possibly TRBD1 for D (5 bases). The CDR3 sequence is 14 residues long. The V gene lost 3 bases and the J gene lost 0 bases, with 5 bases spanning the gap. Germline-derived CDR1 and CDR2 are SGHVS and FNYEAQ.